This T cell receptor (beta chain) was retrieved from a study of T cell repertoires in aging, cancer and after chemotherapy. The wider study: Healthy donor repertoires were recorded over several months to years and showed clear clonal overlap.

Trimming took 5 bases from V and 5 from J, leaving 10 bases between them. The CDR3 is 13 amino acids. Per the germline V gene, CDR1 is SGHTA and CDR2 is FQGTGA. TRB rearrangements spanning V, D and J were amplified using mixed TRB-A/B primers. Via MiXCR, TCRdb re-called the multiplex PCR reads, giving one row per CDR3 protein. The data show 9,500 to 11,000 distinct CDR3 sequences, roughly two fifths seen once. TCR beta rearrangements were amplified from peripheral blood genomic DNA. This clonotype was picked up a small number of times. V and J are TRBV7-3 and TRBJ2-1; possibly TRBD2 for D (5 bases). The material sequenced was blood. This clonotype was sampled from a human donor in good health. In DNA form, the CDR3 reads TGTGCCAGCAGCCTCCAGCGGAACAATGAGCAGTTCTTC. Its translation is CASSLQRNNEQFF.